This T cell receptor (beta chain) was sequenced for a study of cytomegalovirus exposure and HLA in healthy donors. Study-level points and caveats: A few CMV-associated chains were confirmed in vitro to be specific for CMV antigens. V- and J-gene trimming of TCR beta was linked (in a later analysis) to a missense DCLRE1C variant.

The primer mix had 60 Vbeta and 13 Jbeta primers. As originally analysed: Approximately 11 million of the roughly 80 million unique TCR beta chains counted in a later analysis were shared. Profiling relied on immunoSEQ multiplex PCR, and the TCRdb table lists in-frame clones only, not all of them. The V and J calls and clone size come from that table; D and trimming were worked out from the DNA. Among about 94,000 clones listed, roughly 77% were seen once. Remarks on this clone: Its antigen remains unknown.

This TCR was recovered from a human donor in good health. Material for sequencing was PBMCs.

The CDR3 protein is CASSVTAGATDTQYF. In DNA, the CDR3 is TGTGCCAGCTCTGTGACGGCGGGAGCAACAGATACGCAGTATTTT. This chain links TRBV6-4 with TRBJ2-3; 7 bases fit TRBD2. The CDR3 length is 15 residues. Germline loops: CDR1 MRHNA, CDR2 SNTAGT. With 8 bases clipped from V and 3 bases from J, the junction kept 11 bases outside the gene matches.